Presented here are 14 T cell receptor beta chains from one specimen sequenced in a study of T cells after yellow fever vaccination. One entry per CDR3 protein, called by TCRdb with MiXCR from the 5' RACE reads. The repertoire holds some 560,000 distinct CDR3 sequences, with around 17% as singletons. The material was PBMCs, obtained around 5 days after the first yellow fever vaccination. The receptors shown here come from a man aged 18 to 30 who received the YFV17D yellow fever vaccine.

This clonotype came up many times. V gene TRBV12-3 or TRBV12-4 combines with J gene TRBJ2-1; a possible D gene is TRBD2 (7 bases). V lost 0 bases to trimming and J lost 5 bases, with 17 bases between them. The CDR3 extends over 17 amino acids. The CDR3 spells CASSLAGGALRNNEQFF. CDR3 DNA: TGTGCCAGCAGTTTAGCGGGGGGGGCCCTACGTAACAATGAGCAGTTCTTC.

This clonotype was picked up a small number of times. V gene TRBV2 combines with J gene TRBJ2-5, with D perhaps given as TRBD1 or TRBD2 (5 bases each). CDR1 is SNHLY and CDR2 is FYNNEI in the germline V gene. The CDR3 is 14 amino acids. V was pared by 6 bases and J by 5 bases, with 16 bases between. In DNA, the CDR3 is TGTGCCAGCAGGGGACCAAATCATGGGGAGACCCAGTACTTC. This gives the protein CASRGPNHGETQYF.

This clonotype was observed many times. This chain links TRBV12-3 or TRBV12-4 with TRBJ2-3; D is ambiguous. The CDR3 contains 11 residues. The germline V and J ends were trimmed by 3 bases and 7 bases, with 5 bases remaining between them. The DNA for the CDR3 is TGTGCCAGCAGTTTGGCAAATACGCAGTATTTT. Translating gives CASSLANTQYF.

This clonotype was counted a few times. The chain couples TRBV20-1 to TRBJ2-1, with D perhaps being TRBD1 or TRBD2 (5 bases each). This CDR3 spans 12 amino acids. V was trimmed by 7 bases and J by 9 bases, leaving 16 bases between them. Germline-derived CDR1 and CDR2 are DFQATT and SNEGSKA (reference sequence). DNA of the CDR3: TGCAGTGGGGAGACTACGGACACTGAGCAGTTCTTC. This encodes CSGETTDTEQFF.

This clonotype was seen repeatedly, ten times or more. This chain uses TRBV5-1 with TRBJ2-7, with D perhaps TRBD2 (7 bases). The CDR3 is 14 residues long. CDR1 is SGHRS, CDR2 YFSETQ, per germline. Trimming left V 0 bases short and J 7 bases short, with 14 bases between. DNA of the CDR3: TGCGCCAGCAGCTTGGACAGGGAGGGAGATGAGCAGTACTTC. It codes for CASSLDREGDEQYF.

The chain has TRBV9 and TRBJ2-5; D gene uncertain. Germline CDR1 reads SGDLS; CDR2 reads YYNGEE. V lost 3 bases, J lost 5 bases, and 11 bases lay in between. This CDR3 comprises 13 residues. This CDR3 is CASSAAPGETQYF. CDR3 nucleotide sequence: TGTGCCAGCAGCGCCGCCCCCGGGGAGACCCAGTACTTC.

A word on this clonotype: At one boundary the junction diverges from the germline segment, which might be a read error. V usage is TRBV20-1 and J usage is TRBJ1-2; D perhaps matches TRBD1 (5 bases). Germline V gives CDR1 DFQATT, CDR2 SNEGSKA (reference sequence). The CDR3 has 12 amino acids. Written as DNA, the CDR3 is TGCAGTGCTTGGCCCGCTAGTAGGGGACCCTCCTTC. Protein sequence: CSAWPASRGPSF.

This clonotype has more than one count but fewer than ten. The chain employs TRBV5-1 and TRBJ2-3, with 7 bases aligning to TRBD1. The ends lost 4 bases at V and 3 bases at J; junction bases unmatched: 11. The CDR3 has 16 amino acids. Germline V gene data show CDR1 as SGHRS and CDR2 as YFSETQ. DNA of the CDR3: TGCGCCAGCAGCACAACCAGGGGGTCGGGGACAGATACGCAGTATTTT. It yields the protein CASSTTRGSGTDTQYF.

This clonotype was seen ten or more times. This chain joins TRBV6-5 and TRBJ1-1, with D possibly TRBD1 on 6 matching bases. This CDR3 spans 15 amino acids. The germline CDR1 and CDR2 sequences are MNHEY and SVGAGI. Trimming cost V 7 bases and J 3 bases, with 18 bases left between them. The CDR3 here is CASTPRPTGHTEAFF. CDR3 sequence (DNA): TGTGCCAGCACCCCAAGACCCACAGGGCACACTGAAGCTTTCTTT.

The chain couples TRBV3-1 to TRBJ1-2, with a possible D match to TRBD1 (5 bases). This CDR3 region has 13 residues. V lost 1 base and J lost 5, with 8 bases in between. CDR1 and CDR2 (germline): LGHDT, YNNKEL (reference sequence). In DNA form, the CDR3 reads TGTGCCAGCAGCCAAGGACAGCCTTATGGCTACACCTTC. This sequence encodes CASSQGQPYGYTF.

The V gene is TRBV5-1, the J gene TRBJ2-5; no reliable D call. The CDR3 has 14 amino acids. Germline loops: CDR1 SGHRS, CDR2 YFSETQ. V was pared by 4 bases and J by 5 bases, with 15 bases between. Here the CDR3 DNA reads TGCGCCAGCAGCCCCCCCGGTGCGGCGGAGACCCAGTACTTC. It encodes CASSPPGAAETQYF.

The chain combines TRBV10-3 with TRBJ1-1; unclear D gene. V was clipped by 4 bases and J by 6 bases, with 6 bases between them. This CDR3 comprises 11 residues. Germline values: CDR1 ENHRY, CDR2 SYGVKD. The CDR3 reads CAISVGSEAFF. CDR3 coding DNA: TGTGCCATCAGTGTGGGATCTGAAGCTTTCTTT.

This clonotype was picked up a small number of times. DNA of the CDR3: TGCGCCAGCAGCAGGACCGGGACCCCGATGAGCACAGATACGCAGTATTTT. Protein sequence: CASSRTGTPMSTDTQYF. This rearrangement joins TRBV5-1 to TRBJ2-3; tentatively, D is TRBD1 or TRBD2 (5 bases each). Germline CDR1 reads SGHRS; CDR2 reads YFSETQ. The CDR3 is 17 amino acids. V was pared by 4 bases and J by 0 bases, with 18 bases between.

This sequence joins TRBV12-3 or TRBV12-4 and TRBJ2-1; TRBD2 agrees at 14 bases. This CDR3 has 20 residues. Losses at the gene ends were 6 bases for V and 0 bases for J; bases not matched to a gene: 13. CDR3 region: CASRGYRTSGGKSSYNEQFF. In nucleotides, the CDR3 is TGTGCCAGCAGAGGGTACAGGACTAGCGGGGGGAAGAGCTCCTACAATGAGCAGTTCTTC.